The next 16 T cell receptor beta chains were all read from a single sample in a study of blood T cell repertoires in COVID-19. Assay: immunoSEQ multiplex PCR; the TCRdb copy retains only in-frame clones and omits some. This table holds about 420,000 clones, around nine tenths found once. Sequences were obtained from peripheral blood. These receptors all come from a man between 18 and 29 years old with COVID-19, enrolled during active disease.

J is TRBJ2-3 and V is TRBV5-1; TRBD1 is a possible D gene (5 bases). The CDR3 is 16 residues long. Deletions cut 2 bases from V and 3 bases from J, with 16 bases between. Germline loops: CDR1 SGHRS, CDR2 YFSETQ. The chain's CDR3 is CASSFTGSRTTDTQYF. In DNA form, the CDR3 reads TGCGCCAGCAGCTTCACAGGTAGCCGAACAACAGATACGCAGTATTTT. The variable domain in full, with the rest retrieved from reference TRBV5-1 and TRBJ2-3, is KAGVTQTPRYLIKTRGQQVTLSCSPISGHRSVSWYQQTPGQGLQFLFEYFSETQRNKGNFPGRFSGRQFSNSRSEMNVSTLELGDSALYLCASSFTGSRTTDTQYFGPGTRLTVL.

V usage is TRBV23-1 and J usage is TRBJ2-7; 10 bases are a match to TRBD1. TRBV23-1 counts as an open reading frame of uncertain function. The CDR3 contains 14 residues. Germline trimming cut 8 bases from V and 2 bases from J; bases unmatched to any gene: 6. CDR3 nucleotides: TGCGCCAGCCGACGACAGGGGGCCGCCTACGAGCAGTACTTC. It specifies CASRRQGAAYEQYF.

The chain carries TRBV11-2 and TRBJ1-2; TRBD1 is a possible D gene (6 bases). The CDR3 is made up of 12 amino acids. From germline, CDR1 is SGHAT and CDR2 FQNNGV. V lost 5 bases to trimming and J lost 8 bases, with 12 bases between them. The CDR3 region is CASSPGTIGYTF. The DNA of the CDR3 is TGTGCCAGCAGCCCAGGGACAATCGGCTACACCTTC.

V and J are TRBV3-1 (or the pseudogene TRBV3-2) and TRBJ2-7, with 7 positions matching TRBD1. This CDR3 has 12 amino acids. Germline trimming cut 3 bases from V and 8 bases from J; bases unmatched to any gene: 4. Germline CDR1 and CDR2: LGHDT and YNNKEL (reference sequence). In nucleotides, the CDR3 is TGTGCCAGCAGCCACCCCAGGGGGAAGCAGTACTTC. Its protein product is CASSHPRGKQYF.

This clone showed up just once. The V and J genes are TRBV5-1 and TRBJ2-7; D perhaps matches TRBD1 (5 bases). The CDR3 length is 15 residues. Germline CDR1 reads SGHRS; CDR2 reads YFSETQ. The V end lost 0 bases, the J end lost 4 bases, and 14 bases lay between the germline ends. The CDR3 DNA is TGCGCCAGCAGCTTGGCAGGGCGTAACCCTTACGAGCAGTACTTC. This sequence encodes CASSLAGRNPYEQYF.

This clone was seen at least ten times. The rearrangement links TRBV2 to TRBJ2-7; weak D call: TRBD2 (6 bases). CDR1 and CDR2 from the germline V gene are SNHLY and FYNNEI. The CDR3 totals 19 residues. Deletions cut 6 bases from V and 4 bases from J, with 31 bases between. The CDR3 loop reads CASRGRFGSLPHLLYEQYF. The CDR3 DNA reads TGTGCCAGCAGGGGAAGGTTCGGGAGTTTGCCTCACCTCCTGTACGAGCAGTACTTC.

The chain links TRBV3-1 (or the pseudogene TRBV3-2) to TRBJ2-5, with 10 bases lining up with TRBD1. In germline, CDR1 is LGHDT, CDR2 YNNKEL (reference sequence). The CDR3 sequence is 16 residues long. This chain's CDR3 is CVTTSSRQGARETQYF. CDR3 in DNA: TGTGTTACCACCAGTTCCCGACAGGGGGCGCGGGAGACCCAGTACTTC.

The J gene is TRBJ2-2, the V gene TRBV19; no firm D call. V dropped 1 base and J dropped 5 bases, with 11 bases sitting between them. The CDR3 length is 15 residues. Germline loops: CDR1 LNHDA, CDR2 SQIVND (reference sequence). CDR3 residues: CASSIARPRTGELFF. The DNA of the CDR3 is TGTGCCAGTAGTATAGCCAGGCCCCGAACCGGGGAGCTGTTTTTT.

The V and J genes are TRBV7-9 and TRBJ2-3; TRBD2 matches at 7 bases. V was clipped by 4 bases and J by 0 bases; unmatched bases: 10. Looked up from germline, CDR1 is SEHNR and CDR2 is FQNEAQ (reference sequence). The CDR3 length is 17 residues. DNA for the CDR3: TGTGCCAGCAGCTACCCCCCGGATAGCGGGAGCACAGATACGCAGTATTTT. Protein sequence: CASSYPPDSGSTDTQYF.

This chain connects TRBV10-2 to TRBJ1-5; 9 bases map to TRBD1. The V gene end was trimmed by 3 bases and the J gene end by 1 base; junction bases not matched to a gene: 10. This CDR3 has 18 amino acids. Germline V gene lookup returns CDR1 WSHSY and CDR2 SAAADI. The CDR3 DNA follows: TGCGCCAGCAGTGAACGAACAGGGGGCTTTAGGAGCAATCAGCCCCAGCATTTT. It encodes CASSERTGGFRSNQPQHF.

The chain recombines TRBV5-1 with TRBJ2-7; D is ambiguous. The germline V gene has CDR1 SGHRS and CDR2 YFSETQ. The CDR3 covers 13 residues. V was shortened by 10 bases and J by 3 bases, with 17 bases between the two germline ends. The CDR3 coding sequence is TGCGCCGCCCTGAAAGCCCTCAACTACGAGCAGTACTTC. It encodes CAALKALNYEQYF. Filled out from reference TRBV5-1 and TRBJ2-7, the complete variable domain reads KAGVTQTPRYLIKTRGQQVTLSCSPISGHRSVSWYQQTPGQGLQFLFEYFSETQRNKGNFPGRFSGRQFSNSRSEMNVSTLELGDSALYLCAALKALNYEQYFGPGTRLTVT.

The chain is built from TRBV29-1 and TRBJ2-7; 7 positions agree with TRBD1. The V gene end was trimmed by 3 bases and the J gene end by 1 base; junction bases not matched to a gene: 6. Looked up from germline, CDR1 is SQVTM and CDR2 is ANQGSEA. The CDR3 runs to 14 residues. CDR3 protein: CSVEGQTTSYEQYF. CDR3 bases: TGCAGCGTTGAGGGACAGACAACTTCCTACGAGCAGTACTTC.

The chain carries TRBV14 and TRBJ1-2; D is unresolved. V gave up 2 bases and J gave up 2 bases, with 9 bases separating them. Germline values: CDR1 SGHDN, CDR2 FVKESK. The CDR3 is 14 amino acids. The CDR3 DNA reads TGTGCCAGCAGCCAACTTGGGCAGAACTATGGCTACACCTTC. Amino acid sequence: CASSQLGQNYGYTF.

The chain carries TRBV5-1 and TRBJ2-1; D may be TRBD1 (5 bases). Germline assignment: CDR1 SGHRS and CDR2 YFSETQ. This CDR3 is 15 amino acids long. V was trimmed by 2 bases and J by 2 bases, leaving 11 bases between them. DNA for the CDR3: TGCGCCAGCAGCTTTGGTGGGGCCGCCTACAATGAGCAGTTCTTC. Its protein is CASSFGGAAYNEQFF.

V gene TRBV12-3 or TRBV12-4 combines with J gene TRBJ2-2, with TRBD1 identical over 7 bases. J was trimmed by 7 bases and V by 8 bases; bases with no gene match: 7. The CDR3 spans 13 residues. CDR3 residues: CASGTDRSGELFF. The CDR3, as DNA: TGTGCCAGCGGGACAGATAGGAGCGGGGAGCTGTTTTTT.

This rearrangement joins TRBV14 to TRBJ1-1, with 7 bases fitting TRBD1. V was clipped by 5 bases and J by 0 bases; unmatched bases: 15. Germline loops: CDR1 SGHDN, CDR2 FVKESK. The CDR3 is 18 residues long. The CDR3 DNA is TGTGCCAGCAGCGTCAGACGGGGACAGACTACCCTGAACACTGAAGCTTTCTTT. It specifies CASSVRRGQTTLNTEAFF.